This passage covers 6 T cell receptor beta chains from one sample sequenced in a study of blood T cells in healthy people across ages. A second 7 to 11 cycle PCR used barcoded and J-beta primers. TCRdb reprocessed the 5' RACE reads via MiXCR and lists one record per CDR3 protein. The top ten hold about 42% of the sample, which has fewer than 950,000 distinct CDR3 sequences, 53% seen once. Sequencing input: blood. All receptors derive from an elderly man in good health.

The CDR3 spells CASRPREGTSGRIEQYF. In nucleotides, the CDR3 is TGTGCCAGCCGTCCTCGGGAGGGGACTAGCGGGAGGATTGAGCAGTACTTC. The chain links TRBV12-3 or TRBV12-4 to TRBJ2-7; 15 bases align to TRBD2. V was pared by 8 bases and J by 7 bases, with 15 bases of the junction left unmatched. CDR3 size: 17 residues.

The chain is built from TRBV7-9 and TRBJ2-7; TRBD2 aligns across 9 bases. V lost 8 bases, J lost 5 bases, and 7 bases stayed unmatched. In germline, CDR1 is SEHNR, CDR2 FQNEAQ (reference sequence). The CDR3 has 13 residues. This CDR3 reads CASGVAGANEQYF. As DNA, the CDR3 is TGTGCCAGCGGGGTAGCGGGAGCGAACGAGCAGTACTTC.

The rearrangement links TRBV6-6 to TRBJ1-5, with a possible D match to TRBD1 (6 bases). V was trimmed by 5 bases and J by 1 base, leaving 15 bases between them. The length of the CDR3 is 16 residues. In germline, CDR1 is MNHNY, CDR2 SVGAGI (reference sequence). In DNA, the CDR3 is TGTGCCAGCAGTCGAAAGGGGGAATCGAGCAATCAGCCCCAGCATTTT. Translation gives CASSRKGESSNQPQHF.

This clonotype has a handful of counts. The chain couples TRBV12-3 or TRBV12-4 to TRBJ2-5; 10 bases are a match to TRBD2. The CDR3 runs 16 residues. With V trimmed by 8 bases and J by 5 bases, 14 bases remained unmatched. The CDR3 region is CASGPLAGVQSETQYF. Written as DNA, the CDR3 is TGTGCCAGCGGGCCTCTAGCGGGAGTCCAGTCCGAGACCCAGTACTTC.

The chain recombines TRBV6-1 with TRBJ2-3; 14 bases agree with TRBD2. CDR1 is MNHNS, CDR2 SASEGT, per germline. Unmatched junction bases numbered 22, after V lost 6 bases and J lost 14 bases. The CDR3 has 18 residues. CDR3 in amino acids: CASSKMGGTSGRGRYAYF. The CDR3 DNA reads as TGTGCCAGCAGCAAGATGGGGGGGACTAGCGGGAGAGGCAGATACGCGTATTTT.

As to this clonotype: At one of its ends the junction is not consistent with the germline gene, which may arise from a read error. V usage is TRBV5-4 and J usage is TRBJ1-6; D remains ambiguous. Germline CDR1 SGHNT, CDR2 YYREEE (reference sequence). The CDR3 covers 14 residues. The CDR3 bases are TGTGCCGGCAGCTTGAGGGTGAATAATTCACCCCTCCACTTT. This translates into CAGSLRVNNSPLHF. Using reference TRBV5-4 and TRBJ1-6 for the parts outside the CDR3, the full variable domain is ETGVTQSPTHLIKTRGQQVTLRCSSQSGHNTVSWYQQALGQGPQFIFQYYREEENGRGNFPPRFSGLQFPNYSSELNVNALELDDSALYLCAGSLRVNNSPLHFGNGTRLTVT.